What follows are 11 T cell receptor beta chains derived from one specimen sequenced in a study of early T cells in non-severe SARS-CoV-2 infection. Using its own MiXCR run on the 5' RACE reads, TCRdb lists one record per CDR3 protein. The sample holds about 63,000 distinct CDR3 sequences; roughly 13% are singletons and the top ten take approximately 4.6%. Input material: whole blood. Every receptor here comes from an adult who was a healthcare worker with PCR-confirmed SARS-CoV-2 infection or an uninfected control (not recorded which).

This clonotype was counted a few times. The CDR3 DNA is TGTGCCATCAGGGACCCGGGGGGTCTCAATGAGCAGTTCTTC. Translated: CAIRDPGGLNEQFF. This sequence joins TRBV10-3 and TRBJ2-1, with 7 bases that match TRBD2. The CDR3 consists of 14 residues. Germline V gene sequence: CDR1 ENHRY, CDR2 SYGVKD. Trimming at V came to 6 bases and at J to 6 bases, leaving 8 bases not matched to a gene.

This clonotype was found a few times. V and J are TRBV7-2 and TRBJ2-3, with TRBD2 matching 10 bases. Germline values: CDR1 SGHTA, CDR2 FQGNSA. The CDR3 has 18 residues. The V and J ends lost 2 bases and 0 bases, in that order; junction bases with no gene match: 8. CDR3 in DNA: TGTGCCAGCAGCTTAATGTCGGCTAGCGGGGGTAGCACAGATACGCAGTATTTT. Translation gives CASSLMSASGGSTDTQYF.

This clonotype was picked up a small number of times. This sequence joins TRBV12-3 or TRBV12-4 and TRBJ2-1; 10 bases are a match to TRBD2. V was clipped by 3 bases and J by 5 bases; unmatched bases: 4. This CDR3 is built from 15 residues. In DNA form, the CDR3 reads TGTGCCAGCAGTTTTAGCGGGGGGCCCAACAATGAGCAGTTCTTC. As protein: CASSFSGGPNNEQFF.

The chain employs TRBV7-2 and TRBJ1-5; 7 nucleotides line up with TRBD1. The CDR3 extends over 15 amino acids. Per germline, CDR1 SGHTA and CDR2 FQGNSA. Trimming at V came to 2 bases and at J to 0 bases, leaving 1 base not matched to a gene. CDR3 amino acids: CASSLTGDSNQPQHF. CDR3 nucleotides: TGTGCCAGCAGCTTAACAGGGGATAGCAATCAGCCCCAGCATTTT.

This clonotype was detected ten times or more. V and J are TRBV7-6 and TRBJ1-6; no definite D call. The CDR3 is 15 amino acids. Germline loops: CDR1 SGHVS, CDR2 FNYEAQ. V gave up 1 base and J gave up 7 bases, with 11 bases separating them. The CDR3 DNA reads as TGTGCCAGCAGCTTAGGGCCAATACCAAATTCACCCCTCCACTTT. Translated, it gives CASSLGPIPNSPLHF.

The rearrangement links TRBV6-2 or TRBV6-3 to TRBJ2-3; no reliable D call. Trimming took off 4 bases at V and 4 bases at J, with 12 bases between the two ends. This CDR3 has 14 residues. Germline V lookup: CDR1 MNHEY, CDR2 SVGEGT. In DNA, the CDR3 is TGTGCCAGCAGTTTAGGGTTAGCAGCAGATACGCAGTATTTT. Translating gives CASSLGLAADTQYF.

The rearrangement joins TRBV5-5 to TRBJ2-7; the D is unclear. V was cut by 5 bases and J by 3 bases, with 21 bases left in between. Germline V gene lookup returns CDR1 SGHKS and CDR2 YYEKEE (reference sequence). There are 16 residues in the CDR3. CDR3 nucleotide sequence: TGTGCCAGCAGGTCCGTGTCCTCCGGGTCGGGCTACGAGCAGTACTTC. It codes for CASRSVSSGSGYEQYF.

V usage is TRBV10-2 and J usage is TRBJ1-3; 8 bases line up with TRBD1. Trimming took 3 bases from V and 4 from J; bases not matched to a gene: 2. The CDR3 is made up of 14 amino acids. The germline gives CDR1 WSHSY, CDR2 SAAADI. The CDR3 bases are TGCGCCAGCAGTGACAGGGGGCCAGGAAACACCATATATTTT. Translated: CASSDRGPGNTIYF.

The sample holds many counts of this clonotype. The chain couples TRBV7-3 to TRBJ2-3; D ambiguous. Deletions cut 3 bases from V and 4 bases from J, with 8 bases between. CDR1 and CDR2 from the germline V gene are SGHTA and FQGTGA. The CDR3 spans 13 residues. The CDR3 sequence is CASSLSPADTQYF. CDR3 nucleotide sequence: TGTGCCAGCAGCTTGAGTCCGGCAGATACGCAGTATTTT.

This clonotype occurred a few times. The chain employs TRBV9 and TRBJ2-1; 8 positions match TRBD2. The V gene's germline CDR1 is SGDLS and CDR2 YYNGEE. The CDR3 contains 15 residues. Trimming took 6 bases from V and 4 from J; bases not matched to a gene: 9. For the CDR3, the DNA is TGTGCCAGCAACCCCCGGGGGGGTATGTACAATGAGCAGTTCTTC. Amino acids: CASNPRGGMYNEQFF.

This clonotype was seen many times. J is TRBJ1-1 and V is TRBV7-9; D unclear. Germline loops: CDR1 SEHNR, CDR2 FQNEAQ (reference sequence). The CDR3 is made up of 15 amino acids. Trimming took 1 base from V and 1 from J, leaving 10 bases between them. The CDR3: CASSLGWQTNTEAFF. The CDR3 region has the DNA TGTGCCAGCAGCTTAGGATGGCAGACGAACACTGAAGCTTTCTTT.